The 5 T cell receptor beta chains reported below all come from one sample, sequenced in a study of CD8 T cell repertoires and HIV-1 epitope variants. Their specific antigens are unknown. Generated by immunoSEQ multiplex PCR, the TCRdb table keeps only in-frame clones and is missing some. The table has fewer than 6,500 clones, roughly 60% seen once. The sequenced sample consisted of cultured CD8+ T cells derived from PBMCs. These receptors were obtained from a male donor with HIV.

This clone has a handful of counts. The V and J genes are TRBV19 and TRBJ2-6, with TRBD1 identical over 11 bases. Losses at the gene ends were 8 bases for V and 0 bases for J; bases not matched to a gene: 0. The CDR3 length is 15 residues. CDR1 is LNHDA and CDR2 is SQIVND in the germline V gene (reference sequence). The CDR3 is CASGTGGSGANVLTF. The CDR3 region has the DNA TGTGCCAGTGGGACAGGGGGCTCTGGGGCCAACGTCCTGACTTTC.

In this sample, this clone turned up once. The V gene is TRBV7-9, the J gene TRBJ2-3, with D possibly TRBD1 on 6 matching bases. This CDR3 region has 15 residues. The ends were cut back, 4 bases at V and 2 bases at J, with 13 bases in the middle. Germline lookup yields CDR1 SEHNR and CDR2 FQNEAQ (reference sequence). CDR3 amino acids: CASSSIGQPTDTQYF. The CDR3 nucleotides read TGTGCCAGCAGCTCAATTGGACAGCCCACAGATACGCAGTATTTT.

CDR3 DNA: TGTGCCAGCGGCTCCTTTTTGGGTGCAACTAATGAAAAACTGTTTTTT. It translates to CASGSFLGATNEKLFF. The chain couples TRBV27 to TRBJ1-4; D unresolved. There are 16 residues in the CDR3. The V and J ends lost 8 bases and 0 bases respectively, with 16 bases between them. Germline CDR1 is MNHEY and CDR2 is SMNVEV (reference sequence). Variable domain in full (rest from reference TRBV27 and TRBJ1-4): EAQVTQNPRYLITVTGKKLTVTCSQNMNHEYMSWYRQDPGLGLRQIYYSMNVEVTDKGDVPEGYKVSRKEKRNFPLILESPSPNQTSLYFCASGSFLGATNEKLFFGSGTQLSVL.

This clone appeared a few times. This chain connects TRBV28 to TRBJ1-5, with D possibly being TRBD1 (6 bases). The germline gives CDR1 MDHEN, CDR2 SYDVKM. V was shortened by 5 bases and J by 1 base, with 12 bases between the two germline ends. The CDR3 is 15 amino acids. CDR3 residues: CASSTLGGSNQPQHF. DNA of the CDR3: TGTGCCAGCAGTACGTTAGGGGGAAGCAATCAGCCCCAGCATTTT.

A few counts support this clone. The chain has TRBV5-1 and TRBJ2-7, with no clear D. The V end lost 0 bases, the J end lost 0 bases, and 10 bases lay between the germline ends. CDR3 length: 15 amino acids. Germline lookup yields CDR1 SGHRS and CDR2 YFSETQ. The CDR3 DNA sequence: TGCGCCAGCAGCTTGGAGGTCGTTTCCTCCTACGAGCAGTACTTC. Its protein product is CASSLEVVSSYEQYF.